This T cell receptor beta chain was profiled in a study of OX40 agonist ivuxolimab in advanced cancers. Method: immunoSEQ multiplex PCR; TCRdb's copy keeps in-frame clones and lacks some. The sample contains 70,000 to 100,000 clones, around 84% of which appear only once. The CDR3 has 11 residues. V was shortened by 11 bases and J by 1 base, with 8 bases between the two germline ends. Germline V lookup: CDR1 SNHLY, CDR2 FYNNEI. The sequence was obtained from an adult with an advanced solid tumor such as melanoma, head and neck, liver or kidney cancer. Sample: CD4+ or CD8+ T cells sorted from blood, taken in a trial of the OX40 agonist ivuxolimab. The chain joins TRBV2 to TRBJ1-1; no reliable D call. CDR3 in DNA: TGTGCCCTCGGAGGGAACACTGAAGCTTTCTTT. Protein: CALGGNTEAFF.